This record covers a single TCR beta chain. The antigen is undetermined. PBMCs numbering at least 7 million were isolated per sample. Germline-derived CDR1 and CDR2 are SQVTM and ANQGSEA. Trimming took off 0 bases at V and 11 bases at J, with 13 bases between the two ends. The CDR3 spans 12 residues. Using a J-beta primer mix together with a sample-barcoded 5' primer, a second PCR was run for roughly 7 to 12 cycles. One entry per CDR3 protein, called by TCRdb with MiXCR from the 5' RACE reads. The sample contains approximately 820,000 distinct CDR3 sequences, around 42% of which appear only once. This record belongs to a study of blood T cells in healthy people across ages. Study-level results: Among long-lived donors, naive CD4+ cells were more numerous and diversity higher than in aged donors. Older age coincided with a roughly linear decline in TCR beta diversity per million T cells. PBMCs left unsorted prevented a conclusive naive versus antigen-experienced comparison.

Sequencing input: blood. The source of this sequence is a man aged 55 to 69 in good health. The V and J genes are TRBV29-1 and TRBJ2-5, with unresolved D. CDR3 DNA: TGCAGCGTTGAAGATTTGCACAATGAGCAGTACTTC. Protein sequence: CSVEDLHNEQYF.